The rows below give T cell receptor beta chains drawn from one sample of a study of T cells after yellow fever vaccination. TCRdb passed the 5' RACE reads through MiXCR, listing each CDR3 protein once. The sample has approximately 250,000 distinct CDR3 sequences, around 4.9% seen once. This specimen was CD4+ T cells sorted from PBMCs, taken on the day of the yellow fever booster vaccination. Source of these receptors: a man between 18 and 29 years old who received the YFV17D yellow fever vaccine. The CDR3 runs from the conserved cysteine through the conserved F or W. D genes are given only for firm matches. Some rows have no size entry. The others give once, few or many, or a class for an expanded clone.

few	NA	TRBV4-2	TRBJ1-3	CASSPEVTAGGNTIYF	TGTGCCAGCAGCCCGGAGGTAACAGCTGGGGGAAACACCATATATTTT
few	NA	TRBV11-3	TRBJ2-1	CASSSGLATYNEQFF	TGTGCCAGCAGCTCAGGGCTAGCGACCTACAATGAGCAGTTCTTC
few	TRBD1	TRBV5-1	TRBJ2-7	CASSSGSGTGYEQYF	TGCGCCAGCAGCTCAGGGTCCGGGACAGGCTACGAGCAGTACTTC
NA	NA	TRBV7-8	TRBJ2-3	CASSLVPADTQYF	TGTGCCAGCAGCTTAGTCCCTGCAGATACGCAGTATTTT
few	NA	TRBV18	TRBJ1-2	CASSDSGTRGGYGYTF	TGTGCCAGCTCAGACTCCGGGACCCGAGGGGGCTATGGCTACACCTTC
NA	NA	TRBV7-9	TRBJ1-4	CASSRGVEKLFF	TGTGCCAGCAGCAGAGGGGTCGAAAAACTGTTTTTT
few	NA	TRBV20-1	TRBJ2-7	CSASVTGALEQYF	TGCAGTGCTAGTGTAACGGGGGCACTCGAGCAGTACTTC
many	NA	TRBV5-1	TRBJ2-1	CASSFQEGGAYNEQFF	TGCGCCAGCAGCTTTCAGGAGGGTGGGGCCTACAATGAGCAGTTCTTC
NA	TRBD1	TRBV7-9	TRBJ2-5	CASSRQGATRETQYF	TGTGCCAGCAGCCGACAGGGGGCAACGAGAGAGACCCAGTACTTC
many	NA	TRBV7-2	TRBJ1-2	CASSQLTRPGYTF	TGTGCCAGCAGCCAACTCACAAGGCCTGGCTACACCTTC
once	NA	TRBV7-9	TRBJ2-7	CASSQGGYSYEQYF	TGTGCCAGCAGCCAGGGGGGCTACTCCTACGAGCAGTACTTC
NA	NA	TRBV29-1	TRBJ2-5	CSVDGLLQETQYF	TGCAGCGTTGACGGACTGCTCCAAGAGACCCAGTACTTC
few	NA	TRBV18	TRBJ2-3	CASSPRHLTDTQYF	TGTGCCAGCTCACCACGGCACCTCACAGATACGCAGTATTTT
many	NA	TRBV12-3/TRBV12-4	TRBJ2-6	CASSFRRRLNLNSGANVLTF	TGTGCCAGCAGTTTTCGGCGTCGGTTGAATTTAAACTCTGGGGCCAACGTCCTGACTTTC
many	NA	TRBV5-1	TRBJ2-1	CASSSPGGRGNEQFF	TGCGCCAGCAGCTCCCCTGGGGGCCGGGGCAATGAGCAGTTCTTC
many	NA	TRBV7-9	TRBJ1-1	CASSLATEAFF	TGTGCCAGCAGCTTAGCCACTGAAGCTTTCTTT
NA	TRBD2	TRBV7-3	TRBJ2-3	CASSYSGGASSTDTQYF	TGTGCCAGCAGCTATAGCGGGGGGGCCTCCAGCACAGATACGCAGTATTTT
many	NA	TRBV20-1	TRBJ1-1	CSVGPTKTFF	TGCAGTGTTGGCCCCACGAAAACTTTCTTT
many	NA	TRBV2	TRBJ2-7	CASRPDSYEQYF	TGTGCCAGCAGACCGGACTCCTACGAGCAGTACTTC
NA	TRBD1	TRBV5-6	TRBJ1-4	CASSSTGRGLEKLFF	TGTGCCAGCAGCTCGACAGGGCGAGGATTGGAGAAACTGTTTTTT
NA	TRBD1	TRBV5-4	TRBJ1-2	CASSFDRGGYTF	TGTGCCAGCAGCTTCGACAGGGGAGGCTACACCTTC
many	NA	TRBV7-2	TRBJ1-5	CASSFGPSTQPQHF	TGTGCCAGCAGCTTCGGTCCTAGCACTCAGCCCCAGCATTTT
few	TRBD1	TRBV7-2	TRBJ1-1	CASTRQGASTEAFF	TGTGCCAGCACCAGACAGGGGGCGAGTACTGAAGCTTTCTTT
NA	NA	TRBV11-2	TRBJ2-2	CASSSLRGRGAGELFF	TGTGCCAGCAGCTCCCTACGGGGGCGAGGTGCCGGGGAGCTGTTTTTT
NA	NA	TRBV29-1	TRBJ1-3	CSGHSSGNTIYF	TGCAGCGGCCACTCCTCTGGAAACACCATATATTTT
many	TRBD1	TRBV20-1	TRBJ2-2	CSARDPGTGFGAGELFF	TGCAGTGCTAGAGATCCCGGGACAGGGTTTGGAGCCGGGGAGCTGTTTTTT
NA	NA	TRBV20-1	TRBJ2-3	CSAPFRPTDTQYF	TGCAGTGCTCCATTCCGTCCCACAGATACGCAGTATTTT
NA	NA	TRBV12-3/TRBV12-4	TRBJ1-5	CASSLAGDLFQPQHF	TGTGCCAGCAGTTTAGCCGGGGATCTATTTCAGCCCCAGCATTTT
few	NA	TRBV7-9	TRBJ1-5	CASSHRGGQPQHF	TGTGCCAGCAGCCACCGGGGTGGTCAGCCCCAGCATTTT
NA	NA	TRBV20-1	TRBJ1-1	CSARDGTGGRTEAFF	TGCAGTGCTAGAGATGGTACGGGAGGTCGGACTGAAGCTTTCTTT